These 20 T cell receptor beta chains were all obtained from the same sample, sequenced in a study of blood T cell repertoires in COVID-19 (dated by TCRdb to the early 2020s). The receptor library was made with the immunoSEQ multiplex PCR assay. TCRdb limited this immuneACCESS table to in-frame rearrangements with V and J called. A share of clones is missing; checked studies link under half to unresolved V genes, and the rest is unexplained. The sample table holds about 190,000 clones, of which roughly 84% were seen once. The ten largest make up less than 20% of the sample. The sample taken for sequencing was peripheral blood. Every receptor here comes from a human donor in a cohort sampled during active COVID-19.

The chain has TRBV27 and TRBJ2-5; 12 bases match TRBD2. V shed 3 bases and J 4 bases; nucleotides not matched to a gene: 18. CDR3 length: 20 residues. Germline V gives CDR1 MNHEY, CDR2 SMNVEV (reference sequence). The chain's CDR3 is CASSLRGPSGGALGSETQYF. For the CDR3, the DNA is TGTGCCAGCAGTTTGAGGGGCCCTAGCGGGGGGGCCCTCGGCTCAGAGACCCAGTACTTC.

The CDR3 sequence: CASSPETGVNEQFF. As DNA, the CDR3 is TGTGCCAGCTCACCTGAGACAGGGGTCAATGAGCAGTTCTTC. The V gene is TRBV18, the J gene TRBJ2-1; 8 positions agree with TRBD1. The CDR3 length is 14 residues. The J segment lost 6 bases and the V segment lost 3 bases, leaving 4 bases of the junction unmatched. In germline, CDR1 is KGHSH, CDR2 LQKENI.

This rearrangement joins TRBV2 to TRBJ1-4, with 10 bases identical to TRBD1. Germline CDR1 reads SNHLY; CDR2 reads FYNNEI. V was clipped by 5 bases and J by 2 bases; unmatched bases: 5. CDR3 length: 16 amino acids. The CDR3 loop is CASSRDRGSTNEKLFF. The CDR3 DNA reads TGTGCCAGCAGTAGGGACAGGGGAAGTACTAATGAAAAACTGTTTTTT.

This chain uses TRBV20-1 with TRBJ2-7; possibly TRBD1 for D (5 bases). The CDR3 runs 11 residues. From germline, CDR1 is DFQATT and CDR2 SNEGSKA (reference sequence). Trimming removed 4 bases from V and 3 bases from J, with 7 bases in between. The CDR3 loop reads CSAKDSYEQYF. Written as DNA, the CDR3 is TGCAGTGCTAAAGACAGCTACGAGCAGTACTTC.

The chain recombines TRBV5-1 with TRBJ1-1, with D possibly TRBD1 on 6 matching bases. The V end was cut by 4 bases, the J end by 0 bases, with 10 bases between. CDR3 length: 14 amino acids. CDR1 is SGHRS, CDR2 YFSETQ, per germline. The CDR3 DNA reads as TGCGCCAGCAGCATAGACAGGATGAACACTGAAGCTTTCTTT. Translating gives CASSIDRMNTEAFF.

The genes are TRBV6-5 and TRBJ2-5; 7 bases line up with TRBD2. CDR3 length: 13 amino acids. CDR1 and CDR2 from the germline V gene are MNHEY and SVGAGI. With V trimmed by 4 bases and J by 2 bases, 1 base remained unmatched. CDR3 DNA: TGTGCCAGCAGTTTCGGGGGGCAAGAGACCCAGTACTTC. Amino acid sequence: CASSFGGQETQYF.

The chain links TRBV5-5 to TRBJ1-2; 9 bases map to TRBD1. The CDR3 is 15 amino acids. V gave up 2 bases and J gave up 8 bases; unmatched junction bases: 10. Germline values: CDR1 SGHKS, CDR2 YYEKEE (reference sequence). For the CDR3, the DNA is TGTGCCAGCAGCTTCGGGACAGGGACTCTTGGGGGCTACACCTTC. Amino acid sequence: CASSFGTGTLGGYTF.

V usage is TRBV30 and J usage is TRBJ2-5; tentatively, D is TRBD1 (6 bases). Trimming shortened V by 6 bases and J by 5 bases, and 10 bases separated the two germline ends. The germline gives CDR1 GTSNPN, CDR2 SVGIG (reference sequence). The CDR3 has 11 residues. This chain's CDR3 is CACRTAETQYF. Here the CDR3 DNA reads TGTGCCTGCAGGACAGCGGAGACCCAGTACTTC.

J is TRBJ2-2 and V is TRBV6-1; no clear D. The CDR3 has 15 amino acids. CDR1 and CDR2 (germline): MNHNS, SASEGT. The V and J ends lost 2 bases and 4 bases respectively, with 11 bases between them. This chain's CDR3 is CASSESRHSTGELFF. The CDR3 DNA reads as TGTGCCAGCAGTGAATCCCGACATAGCACCGGGGAGCTGTTTTTT.

This clone was recorded only once. The CDR3 DNA reads TGTGCCAGCAGCAAAACGACCGGACAAGTCTATGGCTACACCTTC. It translates to CASSKTTGQVYGYTF. The chain is built from TRBV3-1 (or the pseudogene TRBV3-2) and TRBJ1-2, with D possibly matching TRBD1 (5 bases). Germline V gene lookup returns CDR1 LGHDT and CDR2 YNNKEL (reference sequence). This CDR3 is built from 15 residues. V was cut by 5 bases and J by 4 bases, with 17 bases left in between.

V is TRBV30 and J is TRBJ2-1; TRBD1 matches at 10 bases. The CDR3 consists of 15 residues. Germline trimming cut 3 bases from V and 4 bases from J; bases unmatched to any gene: 6. Germline lookup yields CDR1 GTSNPN and CDR2 SVGIG (reference sequence). This chain's CDR3 is CAWSRDRGRYNEQFF. The CDR3 coding sequence is TGTGCCTGGAGCCGGGACAGGGGACGGTACAATGAGCAGTTCTTC.

This chain connects TRBV2 to TRBJ2-5; D ambiguous. V lost 2 bases to trimming and J lost 0 bases, with 4 bases between them. CDR1 SNHLY and CDR2 FYNNEI come from the germline V gene. This CDR3 spans 13 amino acids. The CDR3 is CASSELNQETQYF. For the CDR3, the DNA is TGTGCCAGCAGTGAACTAAACCAAGAGACCCAGTACTTC.

The chain employs TRBV3-1 (or the pseudogene TRBV3-2) and TRBJ1-3; D may be TRBD1 (6 bases). CDR1 LGHDT and CDR2 YNNKEL come from the germline V gene (reference sequence). The CDR3 consists of 14 residues. V shed 4 bases and J shed 2 bases, with 9 bases lying between them. Here the CDR3 DNA reads TGTGCCAGCAGCCGCAGGGGACCTGGAAACACCATATATTTT. It codes for CASSRRGPGNTIYF.

The V call is TRBV6-1, the J call TRBJ1-2; no firm D call. The CDR3 contains 12 residues. Germline lookup yields CDR1 MNHNS and CDR2 SASEGT. Trimming cost V 0 bases and J 8 bases, with 7 bases left between them. CDR3 sequence: CASSEAAWGYTF. The CDR3 DNA reads TGTGCCAGCAGTGAAGCTGCGTGGGGCTACACCTTC.

This chain joins TRBV7-6 and TRBJ2-3, with 13 nucleotides matching TRBD2. The J segment lost 0 bases and the V segment lost 5 bases, leaving 5 bases of the junction unmatched. The CDR3 length is 17 residues. Germline-derived CDR1 and CDR2 are SGHVS and FNYEAQ. CDR3 in amino acids: CASSMGTSGISTDTQYF. The CDR3 DNA is TGTGCCAGCAGCATGGGGACTAGCGGGATTAGCACAGATACGCAGTATTTT.

The genes are TRBV10-1 and TRBJ2-3, with D possibly matching TRBD2 (6 bases). The CDR3 extends over 13 amino acids. The germline V gene encodes CDR1 WNHNN and CDR2 SYGVQD (reference sequence). Trimming cost V 6 bases and J 2 bases, with 9 bases left between them. The CDR3 nucleotides read TGCGCCAGCAGGGGGGGTCCCACAGATACGCAGTATTTT. It yields the protein CASRGGPTDTQYF.

This sequence joins TRBV7-2 and TRBJ1-6; D gene unclear. The V and J ends lost 4 bases and 0 bases respectively, with 10 bases between them. Germline loops: CDR1 SGHTA, CDR2 FQGNSA. The length of the CDR3 is 16 residues. The CDR3 DNA reads TGTGCCAGCAGCTCTCTCCCGTACTCCTATAATTCACCCCTCCACTTT. The encoded protein is CASSSLPYSYNSPLHF. Looking up the rest from reference TRBV7-2 and TRBJ1-6 gives the full variable domain: GAGVSQSPSNKVTEKGKDVELRCDPISGHTALYWYRQSLGQGLEFLIYFQGNSAPDKSGLPSDRFSAERTGGSVSTLTIQRTQQEDSAVYLCASSSLPYSYNSPLHFGNGTRLTVT.

The chain couples TRBV18 to TRBJ2-3; a weak D match, TRBD2 (6 bases). Germline lookup yields CDR1 KGHSH and CDR2 LQKENI. V lost 7 bases, J lost 1 base, and 12 bases lay in between. The CDR3 extends over 14 amino acids. CDR3 in amino acids: CASFAASGTDTQYF. In nucleotides, the CDR3 is TGTGCCAGCTTTGCGGCTAGCGGCACAGATACGCAGTATTTT.

The chain recombines TRBV27 with TRBJ2-1; possible D gene TRBD2, 7 bases. The CDR3 length is 15 residues. V lost 10 bases, J lost 5 bases, and 21 bases lay in between. The V gene's germline CDR1 is MNHEY and CDR2 SMNVEV (reference sequence). The CDR3 region has the DNA TGTGCCACAGCCCCGGGGGGCGGGAGAGACAATGAGCAGTTCTTC. Encoded protein: CATAPGGGRDNEQFF.

This clone showed up just once. This chain links TRBV5-4 with TRBJ2-6, with 8 bases aligning to TRBD1. This CDR3 comprises 17 residues. Germline V gene data show CDR1 as SGHNT and CDR2 as YYREEE (reference sequence). The junction had 9 bases not matched to a gene; V was cut back by 7 bases and J by 0 bases. The CDR3 DNA is TGTGCCAGCGAAAGACAGGGGCGGTACTCTGGGGCCAACGTCCTGACTTTC. Amino acid sequence: CASERQGRYSGANVLTF.